The 29 T cell receptor beta chains in this list originate from one sample, sequenced in a study of CD8+ T cells in alopecia areata. Reverse transcribed after extraction, RNA yielded cDNA as the sequencing template. Libraries were prepared by immunoSEQ multiplex PCR; TCRdb keeps only in-frame clonotypes and omits some of them. The table has about 130,000 clones, over 50% seen once; the top ten hold 3.5% to 5%. The source was CD4+ T cells sorted from blood, collected at week 0. The receptors here all came from a human donor with alopecia areata.

The rearrangement joins TRBV6-5 to TRBJ2-1, with a tentative D call TRBD2 (6 bases). Germline loops: CDR1 MNHEY, CDR2 SVGAGI. The CDR3 totals 11 residues. Deletions cut 7 bases from V and 8 bases from J, with 9 bases between. The DNA for the CDR3 is TGTGCCAGCACGGGGGTCGATGAGCAGTTCTTC. It is translated as CASTGVDEQFF.

The rearrangement links TRBV7-9 to TRBJ2-5; tentative D call: TRBD2 (5 bases). This CDR3 is built from 12 residues. Germline CDR1 and CDR2: SEHNR and FQNEAQ (reference sequence). The ends were cut back, 1 base at V and 7 bases at J, with 7 bases in the middle. CDR3 sequence: CASSLVEGTQYF. The CDR3, as DNA: TGTGCCAGCAGCTTAGTTGAGGGGACCCAGTACTTC.

V usage is TRBV27 and J usage is TRBJ1-2; 8 nucleotides match TRBD1. Losses at the gene ends were 6 bases for V and 3 bases for J; bases not matched to a gene: 15. Germline CDR1 is MNHEY and CDR2 is SMNVEV (reference sequence). There are 17 residues in the CDR3. CDR3 sequence reads: CASSLLTGTGIDYGYTF. Written as DNA, the CDR3 is TGTGCCAGCAGCCTCCTGACCGGGACAGGTATCGACTATGGCTACACCTTC.

The chain employs TRBV5-1 and TRBJ2-7; TRBD1 might be the D (5 bases). Germline CDR1 reads SGHRS; CDR2 reads YFSETQ. CDR3 length equals 15 residues. V lost 0 bases and J lost 0, with 10 bases in between. CDR3: CASSLERGYSYEQYF. CDR3 DNA sequence: TGCGCCAGCAGCTTGGAAAGGGGCTACTCCTACGAGCAGTACTTC.

J is TRBJ2-7 and V is TRBV28, with 11 nucleotides matching TRBD2. V trimming: 4 bases; J trimming: 5 bases; junction bases outside the gene matches: 19. Germline CDR1 reads MDHEN; CDR2 reads SYDVKM. There are 19 residues in the CDR3. The CDR3 region is CASSWSHTGTSGSGDEQYF. The DNA of the CDR3 is TGTGCCAGCAGTTGGTCACACACCGGGACTAGCGGATCGGGAGACGAGCAGTACTTC.

The V and J genes are TRBV7-6 and TRBJ2-5; 7 bases match TRBD1. Looked up from germline, CDR1 is SGHVS and CDR2 is FNYEAQ. J was trimmed by 6 bases and V by 5 bases; bases with no gene match: 15. The CDR3 totals 16 residues. The CDR3 nucleotides read TGTGCCAGCAGCCCCCGCCAAACAGGGGAAAGGAAGACCCAGTACTTC. This encodes CASSPRQTGERKTQYF. The whole variable domain, remainder taken from reference TRBV7-6 and TRBJ2-5, is GAGVSQSPRYKVTKRGQDVALRCDPISGHVSLYWYRQALGQGPEFLTYFNYEAQQDKSGLPNDRFSAERPEGSISTLTIQRTEQRDSAMYRCASSPRQTGERKTQYFGPGTRLLVL.

The genes are TRBV18 and TRBJ2-7, with D uncertain. Trimming took off 0 bases at V and 1 base at J, with 10 bases between the two ends. Germline V gives CDR1 KGHSH, CDR2 LQKENI. This CDR3 contains 15 residues. The CDR3 region has the DNA TGTGCCAGCTCACCACCGGGCCAAGCTTCCTACGAGCAGTACTTC. This sequence encodes CASSPPGQASYEQYF.

This clone was found a few times. The chain is built from TRBV29-1 and TRBJ1-1, with no clear D. CDR3 length equals 12 residues. Per germline, CDR1 SQVTM and CDR2 ANQGSEA. Trimming cost V 2 bases and J 1 base, with 5 bases left between them. CDR3 nucleotide sequence: TGCAGCGTTGAAATCGCGAACACTGAAGCTTTCTTT. It codes for CSVEIANTEAFF.

The chain combines TRBV28 with TRBJ1-5; D not certain. The CDR3 length is 12 residues. Trimming shortened V by 8 bases and J by 4 bases, and 9 bases separated the two germline ends. Per the germline V gene, CDR1 is MDHEN and CDR2 is SYDVKM. The CDR3: CASEVGNQPQHF. The CDR3 coding sequence is TGTGCCAGCGAGGTCGGGAATCAGCCCCAGCATTTT.

This clone appeared a few times. V usage is TRBV7-9 and J usage is TRBJ1-4, with D unclear. Between the trimmed V and J ends, which lost 5 bases and 0 bases, there was a span of 4 bases. In germline, CDR1 is SEHNR, CDR2 FQNEAQ (reference sequence). CDR3 length equals 13 residues. The CDR3: CASSTATNEKLFF. The CDR3 DNA is TGTGCCAGCAGCACAGCAACTAATGAAAAACTGTTTTTT.

The genes are TRBV27 and TRBJ2-2; unclear D gene. CDR3 length: 11 residues. Trimming left V 8 bases short and J 6 bases short, with 7 bases between. Per the germline V gene, CDR1 is MNHEY and CDR2 is SMNVEV (reference sequence). The CDR3 bases are TGTGCCAGCTCCCGCGCCGGGGAGCTGTTTTTT. Amino acid sequence: CASSRAGELFF.

This CDR3 is CASSLAVAAGVWETQYF. CDR3 coding DNA: TGTGCCAGCAGCTTAGCCGTGGCGGCGGGGGTCTGGGAGACCCAGTACTTC. The chain employs TRBV7-9 and TRBJ2-5; 7 nucleotides line up with TRBD2. The CDR3 has 17 residues. The germline CDR1 and CDR2 sequences are SEHNR and FQNEAQ (reference sequence). Trimming removed 0 bases from V and 5 bases from J; junction bases left unmatched: 12.

The rearrangement uses TRBV14 and TRBJ2-7, with TRBD1 matching over 7 bases. The V gene end was trimmed by 1 base and the J gene end by 2 bases; junction bases not matched to a gene: 5. The CDR3 sequence is 15 residues long. Germline CDR1 and CDR2: SGHDN and FVKESK. The CDR3 bases are TGTGCCAGCAGCCAAGTAGGGGGCGGAACCTACGAGCAGTACTTC. It specifies CASSQVGGGTYEQYF.

A few counts support this clone. The CDR3 DNA follows: TGTGCCATCAGCATAGCGGGGGGGCAGGGTGAGCAGTTCTTC. This sequence encodes CAISIAGGQGEQFF. The V and J genes are TRBV10-3 and TRBJ2-1; 11 bases fit TRBD2. V gave up 6 bases and J gave up 9 bases; unmatched junction bases: 7. This CDR3 has 14 amino acids. Per germline, CDR1 ENHRY and CDR2 SYGVKD.

The chain recombines TRBV7-9 with TRBJ2-5, with D hard to call. CDR1 SEHNR and CDR2 FQNEAQ come from the germline V gene (reference sequence). The CDR3 length is 15 residues. V was cut by 5 bases and J by 1 base, with 14 bases left in between. CDR3 amino acids: CASSRYRMRQETQYF. The CDR3 DNA reads as TGTGCCAGCAGCCGTTATCGGATGCGCCAAGAGACCCAGTACTTC. The complete variable domain, with remaining parts taken from reference TRBV7-9 and TRBJ2-5, reads DTGVSQNPRHKITKRGQNVTFRCDPISEHNRLYWYRQTLGQGPEFLTYFQNEAQLEKSRLLSDRFSAERPKGSFSTLEIQRTEQGDSAMYLCASSRYRMRQETQYFGPGTRLLVL.

This clone was observed a handful of times. The chain links TRBV7-2 to TRBJ2-2; the D gene is possibly TRBD1 (5 bases). Trimming pared 3 bases from V and 0 bases from J, leaving 8 bases between. This CDR3 region has 15 residues. Germline V gene lookup returns CDR1 SGHTA and CDR2 FQGNSA. As DNA, the CDR3 is TGTGCCAGCAGCTTTGACAGATCGAACACCGGGGAGCTGTTTTTT. Protein product: CASSFDRSNTGELFF.

J is TRBJ2-5 and V is TRBV2; D unclear. The CDR3 is 9 residues long. V lost 8 bases, J lost 4 bases, and 2 bases lay in between. Per the germline V gene, CDR1 is SNHLY and CDR2 is FYNNEI. The DNA for the CDR3 is TGTGCCAGCGGAGAGACCCAGTACTTC. Amino acids: CASGETQYF.

This rearrangement joins TRBV6-6 to TRBJ2-3; no clear D. This CDR3 comprises 12 residues. CDR1 MNHNY and CDR2 SVGAGI come from the germline V gene (reference sequence). The V end lost 3 bases, the J end lost 4 bases, and 5 bases lay between the germline ends. As DNA, the CDR3 is TGTGCCAGCAGTTATGTTTCAGATACGCAGTATTTT. Protein: CASSYVSDTQYF.

The rearrangement joins TRBV28 to TRBJ2-5, with TRBD2 as a possible D gene (7 bases). This CDR3 comprises 13 residues. The ends were cut back, 6 bases at V and 5 bases at J, with 13 bases in the middle. Germline lookup yields CDR1 MDHEN and CDR2 SYDVKM. In nucleotides, the CDR3 is TGTGCCAGCAGGGTCGGGGGGCTTGAGACCCAGTACTTC. Translated: CASRVGGLETQYF. Using reference TRBV28 and TRBJ2-5 for the parts outside the CDR3, the full variable domain is DVKVTQSSRYLVKRTGEKVFLECVQDMDHENMFWYRQDPGLGLRLIYFSYDVKMKEKGDIPEGYSVSREKKERFSLILESASTNQTSMYLCASRVGGLETQYFGPGTRLLVL.

This clone came up a few times. The chain couples TRBV6-1 to TRBJ2-5; no clear D gene. Germline CDR1 and CDR2: MNHNS and SASEGT. The CDR3 sequence is 11 residues long. V was trimmed by 6 bases and J by 0 bases, leaving 2 bases between them. CDR3 nucleotides: TGTGCCAGCAGGGACCAAGAGACCCAGTACTTC. This gives the protein CASRDQETQYF.

This sequence joins TRBV5-1 and TRBJ1-6; unclear D gene. Trimming took 0 bases from V and 7 from J, leaving 11 bases between them. Germline V CDR1 and CDR2: SGHRS, YFSETQ. The CDR3 is 15 amino acids. The CDR3 sequence is CASSLAWHKNSPLHF. CDR3 nucleotides: TGCGCCAGCAGCTTGGCATGGCACAAGAATTCACCCCTCCACTTT.

The chain joins TRBV5-1 to TRBJ1-1, with a possible D match to TRBD1 (5 bases). Trimming pared 10 bases from V and 4 bases from J, leaving 17 bases between. Germline values: CDR1 SGHRS, CDR2 YFSETQ. CDR3 size: 13 residues. In DNA, the CDR3 is TGCGCCCGTGCTTGGGGGGTGAGCACTGAAGCTTTCTTT. This gives the protein CARAWGVSTEAFF. The full variable domain, its missing parts supplied by reference TRBV5-1 and TRBJ1-1, is KAGVTQTPRYLIKTRGQQVTLSCSPISGHRSVSWYQQTPGQGLQFLFEYFSETQRNKGNFPGRFSGRQFSNSRSEMNVSTLELGDSALYLCARAWGVSTEAFFGQGTRLTVV.

DNA of the CDR3: TGTGCCAGCAGCCTACAAGAGACCCAGTACTTC. Amino acids: CASSLQETQYF. The chain joins TRBV7-6 to TRBJ2-5, with D hard to call. This CDR3 region has 11 residues. Germline V gene data show CDR1 as SGHVS and CDR2 as FNYEAQ. V was pared by 5 bases and J by 2 bases, with 3 bases between.

This clone showed up just a few times. V gene TRBV7-2 combines with J gene TRBJ2-5; a weak D match, TRBD2 (7 bases). Germline values: CDR1 SGHTA, CDR2 FQGNSA. V lost 2 bases, J lost 5 bases, and 18 bases lay in between. The CDR3 spans 16 residues. The CDR3 coding sequence is TGTGCCAGCAGCTTATCGGTTTCGGGGGGCCTGGAGACCCAGTACTTC. This encodes CASSLSVSGGLETQYF. The whole variable domain, remainder taken from reference TRBV7-2 and TRBJ2-5, is GAGVSQSPSNKVTEKGKDVELRCDPISGHTALYWYRQSLGQGLEFLIYFQGNSAPDKSGLPSDRFSAERTGGSVSTLTIQRTQQEDSAVYLCASSLSVSGGLETQYFGPGTRLLVL.

This sequence joins TRBV15 and TRBJ2-5; D might be TRBD2 (5 bases). The CDR3 totals 12 residues. Looked up from germline, CDR1 is LNHNV and CDR2 is YYDKDF (reference sequence). Trimming left V 3 bases short and J 5 bases short, with 7 bases between. The CDR3 loop reads CATSRREETQYF. Written as DNA, the CDR3 is TGTGCCACCAGCAGGAGGGAGGAGACCCAGTACTTC.

The V call is TRBV2, the J call TRBJ1-5; D call uncertain. V was pared by 3 bases and J by 5 bases, with 17 bases between. The CDR3 is made up of 16 amino acids. Germline assignment: CDR1 SNHLY and CDR2 FYNNEI. The CDR3 nucleotides are TGTGCCAGCAGTGACTCGAAAAGCCCACCGGATCAGCCCCAGCATTTT. Translated, it gives CASSDSKSPPDQPQHF.

The CDR3, as DNA: TGTGCCAGCAGCTTAGGCCCAGCACTAATCCGGAGCTCCTACAATGAGCAGTTCTTC. Its protein product is CASSLGPALIRSSYNEQFF. The gene calls are TRBV28 and TRBJ2-1; no firm D call. CDR1 is MDHEN, CDR2 SYDVKM, per germline. The length of the CDR3 is 19 residues. Between the trimmed V and J ends, which lost 6 bases and 0 bases, there was a span of 24 bases. The full variable domain, rest sourced from reference TRBV28 and TRBJ2-1, is DVKVTQSSRYLVKRTGEKVFLECVQDMDHENMFWYRQDPGLGLRLIYFSYDVKMKEKGDIPEGYSVSREKKERFSLILESASTNQTSMYLCASSLGPALIRSSYNEQFFGPGTRLTVL.

The rearrangement uses TRBV7-2 and TRBJ2-3, with 10 bases identical to TRBD1. The CDR3 loop spans 16 amino acids. CDR1 SGHTA and CDR2 FQGNSA come from the germline V gene. After removal of 5 bases from V and 3 bases from J, the junction contained 8 bases not matched to a gene. CDR3: CASSSPGDRGTDTQYF. The CDR3 bases are TGTGCCAGCAGCAGCCCCGGGGACAGGGGAACAGATACGCAGTATTTT. The full variable domain, in which reference TRBV7-2 and TRBJ2-3 provide the parts outside the CDR3, is GAGVSQSPSNKVTEKGKDVELRCDPISGHTALYWYRQSLGQGLEFLIYFQGNSAPDKSGLPSDRFSAERTGGSVSTLTIQRTQQEDSAVYLCASSSPGDRGTDTQYFGPGTRLTVL.

Only a few counts were recorded for this clone. J is TRBJ1-2 and V is TRBV6-5, with a tentative D call TRBD1 (5 bases). Germline assignment: CDR1 MNHEY and CDR2 SVGAGI. CDR3 size: 14 residues. Trimming removed 0 bases from V and 3 bases from J, with 8 bases in between. DNA for the CDR3: TGTGCCAGCAGTTACTCACTGGGGGACTATGGCTACACCTTC. The encoded protein is CASSYSLGDYGYTF.